One and the same sample provided the 10 T cell receptor beta chains below, sequenced in a study of T cell responses to AZD1222 COVID-19 vaccine. TCRdb's copy holds only in-frame clones and misses some; the assay was immunoSEQ multiplex PCR. The table shows 150,000 to 200,000 clones, with 85% to 95% occurring only once. The sequences come from peripheral blood, collected on day 0 of AZD1222 vaccination. These receptors were obtained from an adult in good health.

The chain carries TRBV5-4 and TRBJ2-3; 10 bases agree with TRBD1. Germline values: CDR1 SGHNT, CDR2 YYREEE (reference sequence). With 4 bases clipped from V and 0 bases from J, the junction kept 8 bases outside the gene matches. CDR3 length: 17 residues. The CDR3 is CASSPKTGGASTDTQYF. Written as DNA, the CDR3 is TGTGCCAGCAGCCCCAAGACAGGGGGCGCGAGCACAGATACGCAGTATTTT. Supplemented by reference TRBV5-4 and TRBJ2-3, the full variable domain reads ETGVTQSPTHLIKTRGQQVTLRCSSQSGHNTVSWYQQALGQGPQFIFQYYREEENGRGNFPPRFSGLQFPNYSSELNVNALELDDSALYLCASSPKTGGASTDTQYFGPGTRLTVL.

This clone was observed once. The gene calls are TRBV3-1 (or the pseudogene TRBV3-2) and TRBJ2-5; D is uncertain. The V gene lost 5 bases and the J gene lost 4 bases, with 8 bases spanning the gap. The CDR3 loop spans 12 amino acids. CDR1 is LGHDT and CDR2 is YNNKEL in the germline V gene (reference sequence). As DNA, the CDR3 is TGTGCCAGCAGCAGGGTAGGAGAGACCCAGTACTTC. Translating gives CASSRVGETQYF.

The chain carries TRBV30 and TRBJ1-3, with a weak D call TRBD1 (6 bases). The V end was cut by 2 bases, the J end by 4 bases, with 12 bases between. Looked up from germline, CDR1 is GTSNPN and CDR2 is SVGIG (reference sequence). The CDR3 runs 14 residues. The CDR3, as DNA: TGTGCCTGGAGTCCGGGGGCGGGCGGAAACACCATATATTTT. Protein product: CAWSPGAGGNTIYF.

The V call is TRBV9, the J call TRBJ1-2; possibly TRBD1 for D (6 bases). Per the germline V gene, CDR1 is SGDLS and CDR2 is YYNGEE. Trimming stripped 6 bases from V and 8 bases from J, with 20 bases between. This CDR3 contains 14 residues. The CDR3 DNA reads as TGTGCCAGCACCCGTATAAGGGGGACGGGAGGCTACACCTTC. This translates into CASTRIRGTGGYTF.

Here the CDR3 DNA reads TGTGCCAGCAGCTTTTTGGGAGGAGAACTGAACACTGAAGCTTTCTTT. Translated, it gives CASSFLGGELNTEAFF. The J gene is TRBJ1-1, the V gene TRBV5-6; no clear D gene. The CDR3 loop spans 16 amino acids. V lost 2 bases to trimming and J lost 0 bases, with 14 bases between them. From germline, CDR1 is SGHDT and CDR2 YYEEEE.

The V call is TRBV19, the J call TRBJ2-3; a weak D match, TRBD2 (6 bases). V shed 3 bases and J shed 1 base, with 11 bases lying between them. Germline assignment: CDR1 LNHDA and CDR2 SQIVND (reference sequence). The CDR3 consists of 15 residues. In DNA, the CDR3 is TGTGCCAGTAGTATTGCCGGGAGCCGCACAGATACGCAGTATTTT. It yields the protein CASSIAGSRTDTQYF.

The chain combines TRBV5-5 with TRBJ1-5, with D unclear. This CDR3 is built from 15 residues. The germline V and J ends were trimmed by 0 bases and 3 bases, with 10 bases remaining between them. Germline V CDR1 and CDR2: SGHKS, YYEKEE (reference sequence). The CDR3 DNA reads as TGTGCCAGCAGCTTGGGCCGGGCCGACAATCAGCCCCAGCATTTT. Translating it yields CASSLGRADNQPQHF.

This clone was found once. This chain links TRBV19 with TRBJ2-1, with D unclear. Germline V gene lookup returns CDR1 LNHDA and CDR2 SQIVND (reference sequence). This CDR3 comprises 14 residues. V dropped 8 bases and J dropped 6 bases, with 17 bases sitting between them. Written as DNA, the CDR3 is TGTGCCAGTGGCACGACGGAGTTCAGCAATGAGCAGTTCTTC. It yields the protein CASGTTEFSNEQFF.

The V and J genes are TRBV2 and TRBJ1-2; tentative D call: TRBD1 (5 bases). V was trimmed by 6 bases and J by 0 bases, leaving 8 bases between them. Germline loops: CDR1 SNHLY, CDR2 FYNNEI. This CDR3 comprises 13 residues. For the CDR3, the DNA is TGTGCCAGCAGACTACAGGCTAACTATGGCTACACCTTC. Translation gives CASRLQANYGYTF.

The J gene is TRBJ2-7, the V gene TRBV6-5; 10 positions agree with TRBD2. The V gene end was trimmed by 6 bases and the J gene end by 3 bases; junction bases not matched to a gene: 5. Germline CDR1 is MNHEY and CDR2 is SVGAGI. The CDR3 consists of 14 residues. CDR3 sequence (DNA): TGTGCCAGCAGCTCCGGGACTAGCGTCTACGAGCAGTACTTC. It codes for CASSSGTSVYEQYF.